Listed below are T cell receptor beta chains from one sample, sequenced in a study of siplizumab effects on memory and regulatory T cells. Using immunoSEQ multiplex PCR, the repertoire was profiled, and TCRdb retains in-frame clones only, with some absent. The sample contains approximately 94,000 clones, 93% of which appear only once. Sequencing was done on a sample of CD8+ T cells sorted from blood. All receptors come from a human donor in good health. CDR3s include the opening cysteine and the closing phenylalanine or tryptophan. Fields, in order: CDR3 length, J gene, D gene, clone size, V gene, CDR3 DNA, CDR3 protein. A D gene is named only where the DNA matches it firmly. Clone sizes are given selectively: once, few, many, or a class where the clone is expanded.

13 | TRBJ2-3 | NA | NA | TRBV5-6 | TGTGCCAGCAGCCAGATGGGAGGAGATACGCAGTATTTT | CASSQMGGDTQYF
14 | TRBJ2-1 | NA | NA | TRBV11-3 | TGTGCCAGCAGGACGACGTCACGCCCCGATGAGCAGTTCTTC | CASRTTSRPDEQFF
16 | TRBJ1-4 | TRBD1 | NA | TRBV11-3 | TGTGCCAGCAGCCGGAGGACAGGGGGGTTTAATGAAAAACTGTTTTTT | CASSRRTGGFNEKLFF
16 | TRBJ2-5 | NA | NA | TRBV12-5 | TGTGCTAGTGGTTTGGACCCGGGCCTGCGTCCAGAGACCCAGTACTTC | CASGLDPGLRPETQYF
19 | TRBJ2-7 | TRBD1 | NA | TRBV7-8 | TGTGCCAGCAGCTTAGGGACCGGGACAGGGTTTGGACCCTCCTACGAGCAGTACTTC | CASSLGTGTGFGPSYEQYF
14 | TRBJ2-7 | TRBD2 | NA | TRBV6-1 | TGTGCCAGCATCCAATGGGGGGGGACCTACGAGCAGTACTTC | CASIQWGGTYEQYF
20 | TRBJ1-1 | NA | NA | TRBV21-1 | TGTGCCAGCAGCAAAAGTGGGACAGCCCCAAAAGGGCTAAGGGACACTGAAGCTTTCTTT | CASSKSGTAPKGLRDTEAFF
17 | TRBJ2-6 | NA | NA | TRBV5-8 | TGTGCCAGCAGCCTCCGGACGGGTCACTCTGGGGCCAACGTCCTGACTTTC | CASSLRTGHSGANVLTF
16 | TRBJ2-1 | NA | NA | TRBV11-2 | TGTGCCAGCAGCTTATTCGGGGGTCCCTCCTACAATGAGCAGTTCTTC | CASSLFGGPSYNEQFF
13 | TRBJ1-1 | NA | few | TRBV30 | TGTGCCTGGAAGTTGGGTCTTAACACTGAAGCTTTCTTT | CAWKLGLNTEAFF
16 | TRBJ1-6 | TRBD1 | NA | TRBV2 | TGTGCCAGCAGTGCCTGGCGGACAGGGAGTAATTCACCCCTCCACTTT | CASSAWRTGSNSPLHF
12 | TRBJ2-1 | NA | NA | TRBV7-9 | TGTGCCAGCAGCTTTGATGGGAATGAGCAGTTCTTC | CASSFDGNEQFF
12 | TRBJ1-2 | NA | NA | TRBV10-3 | TGTGCCATCAGTGAGTCGGACAGTGGCTACACCTTC | CAISESDSGYTF
15 | TRBJ1-3 | NA | NA | TRBV7-9 | TGTGCCAGCAGGGCGAATACAGGGTCTGGAAACACCATATATTTT | CASRANTGSGNTIYF
13 | TRBJ1-2 | TRBD1 | NA | TRBV6-6 | TGTGCCAGCAGTTACGAGGCAGGGGGCGGCTACACCTTC | CASSYEAGGGYTF
15 | TRBJ2-5 | TRBD2 | NA | TRBV29-1 | TGCAGCGTTGAATTGCGGACTAGCCTCCAAGAGACCCAGTACTTC | CSVELRTSLQETQYF
13 | TRBJ2-5 | TRBD2 | NA | TRBV30 | TGTGCCTTCTTAGCGGGTGACCAAGAGACCCAGTACTTC | CAFLAGDQETQYF
13 | TRBJ2-5 | NA | NA | TRBV7-6 | TGTGCCAGCAGCTTAGCCGTCCTAGAGACCCAGTACTTC | CASSLAVLETQYF
15 | TRBJ1-1 | TRBD1 | once | TRBV4-1 | TGCGCCAGCAGCCAACCCGGCGACAGGGGGGCAGAAGCTTTCTTT | CASSQPGDRGAEAFF
16 | TRBJ1-2 | TRBD1 | NA | TRBV5-1 | TGCGCCAGCAGCGATCGGACAGGGGGCGCGGACTATGGCTACACCTTC | CASSDRTGGADYGYTF
14 | TRBJ1-1 | TRBD1 | NA | TRBV19 | TGTGCCAGTAGTGAGGTCAGGGGGCACGCTGAAGCTTTCTTT | CASSEVRGHAEAFF
14 | TRBJ2-7 | TRBD2 | NA | TRBV5-1 | TGCGCCAGCAGCCGGACTAGCGCGGCCTACGAGCAGTACTTC | CASSRTSAAYEQYF
14 | TRBJ2-7 | TRBD1 | NA | TRBV7-9 | TGTGCCAGCAGCTTAGTGACAGGGGGCTACGAGCAGTACTTC | CASSLVTGGYEQYF
12 | TRBJ1-4 | NA | NA | TRBV7-9 | TGTGCCACACGGGACACAAATGAAAAACTGTTTTTT | CATRDTNEKLFF
15 | TRBJ1-1 | NA | NA | TRBV9 | TGTGCCAGCAGCGTCTCCGGGGCGATGAACACTGAAGCTTTCTTT | CASSVSGAMNTEAFF
13 | TRBJ1-1 | NA | NA | TRBV7-9 | TGTGCCAGCAGCTTAGGCGGGGGGACTGAAGCTTTCTTT | CASSLGGGTEAFF
16 | TRBJ2-5 | TRBD1 | NA | TRBV5-1 | TGCGCCAGCAGCTTGGGGACAGGGGGATTGACGGAGACCCAGTACTTC | CASSLGTGGLTETQYF
15 | TRBJ1-3 | NA | NA | TRBV29-1 | TGCAGCGTTGACGGTGAGGCCAACTCTGGAAACACCATATATTTT | CSVDGEANSGNTIYF
13 | TRBJ1-1 | NA | few | TRBV19 | TGTGCCAGTATTGAGGGGGAGAACACTGAAGCTTTCTTT | CASIEGENTEAFF
13 | TRBJ1-1 | NA | NA | TRBV9 | TGTGCCAGCAGCGGCGGAGTGAACACTGAAGCTTTCTTT | CASSGGVNTEAFF
17 | TRBJ2-3 | TRBD2 | NA | TRBV29-1 | TGCAGCGTTGAAGTAACTAGCGGGGGGGCTTTCACAGATACGCAGTATTTT | CSVEVTSGGAFTDTQYF
15 | TRBJ1-2 | NA | NA | TRBV4-1 | TGCGCCAGCAGCCAAGTATTTGAGGGTACCTATGGCTACACCTTC | CASSQVFEGTYGYTF
12 | TRBJ2-5 | TRBD2 | once | TRBV9 | TGTGCCAGCGCGGGAGGGGAGGAGACCCAGTACTTC | CASAGGEETQYF
14 | TRBJ2-1 | NA | NA | TRBV6-1 | TGTGCCAGCCAGAAGCTGGGGTCCTACAATGAGCAGTTCTTC | CASQKLGSYNEQFF
18 | TRBJ1-6 | TRBD1 | NA | TRBV4-3 | TGCGCCAGCAGCCAAGATCTCCTTCCGGACAGGACCGATTCACCCCTCCACTTT | CASSQDLLPDRTDSPLHF
15 | TRBJ1-3 | NA | NA | TRBV11-2 | TGTGCCAGCAGCTTAGGGCTGACGGAGGGAAACACCATATATTTT | CASSLGLTEGNTIYF
15 | TRBJ2-7 | TRBD1 | NA | TRBV9 | TGTGCCAGCAGCGTCTCCGGGACAGGGGCCTACGAGCAGTACTTC | CASSVSGTGAYEQYF
14 | TRBJ2-7 | TRBD2 | NA | TRBV9 | TGTGCCAGCAGCCTAACTAGCGGGGACTACGAGCAGTACTTC | CASSLTSGDYEQYF
15 | TRBJ2-3 | TRBD1 | NA | TRBV5-1 | TGCGCCAGCAGCTTGGGGGACAGAAGCACAGATACGCAGTATTTT | CASSLGDRSTDTQYF
17 | TRBJ2-2 | TRBD2 | NA | TRBV7-3 | TGTGCCAGCAGCTTAGTAGCGGGGGGTCCATCCACCGGGGAGCTGTTTTTT | CASSLVAGGPSTGELFF
14 | TRBJ2-1 | NA | NA | TRBV19 | TGTGCCAGTAGTCCAGGGATCTGGTTGAATGAGCAGTTCTTC | CASSPGIWLNEQFF
15 | TRBJ1-1 | NA | NA | TRBV5-6 | TGTGCCAGCAGCTTGGGGGAACAGATGAGCACTGAAGCTTTCTTT | CASSLGEQMSTEAFF
17 | TRBJ2-1 | TRBD2 | NA | TRBV4-3 | TGCGCCAGCAGCCAAGATTGGGCTAGCGGGAGTCGCAATGAGCAGTTCTTC | CASSQDWASGSRNEQFF
17 | TRBJ2-5 | TRBD2 | few | TRBV4-1 | TGCGCCAGCAGCCAAGGTGACCTAGCGGGAGGGGAGGGGGCCCAGTACTTC | CASSQGDLAGGEGAQYF
16 | TRBJ2-7 | TRBD2 | NA | TRBV4-1 | TGCGCCAGCAGCCACCTTCCGACTAGCGGGGTCTACGAGCAGTACTTC | CASSHLPTSGVYEQYF